This TCR beta chain appears in the sequencing data of a study of blood T cell repertoires in COVID-19. Study-level background: There were acute and convalescent COVID-19 samples, and they came from the United States, Italy and Spain. The cDNA or gDNA used as material had been derived from T cells, B-cell-depleted T cells, or PBMCs.

Source study methods: It was from reference gene primer amplification that nucleated cell counts were estimated. Using immunoSEQ multiplex PCR, the repertoire was profiled, and TCRdb retains in-frame clones only, with some absent. The V and J calls and clone size come from that table; D and trimming were worked out from the DNA. Of about 72,000 clones listed, roughly nine tenths are singletons. This clone was observed a single time. With 0 bases removed from V and 6 bases from J, the gap between germline ends came to 4 bases. The CDR3 is 12 residues long. The germline V gene has CDR1 SGHRS and CDR2 YFSETQ.

This TCR was recovered from an older woman with acute or convalescent COVID-19. This chain uses TRBV5-1 with TRBJ2-1; D is ambiguous. The sequenced sample consisted of peripheral blood. The CDR3 nucleotides are TGCGCCAGCAGCTTGGGGGCCAATGAGCAGTTCTTC. Residues: CASSLGANEQFF.